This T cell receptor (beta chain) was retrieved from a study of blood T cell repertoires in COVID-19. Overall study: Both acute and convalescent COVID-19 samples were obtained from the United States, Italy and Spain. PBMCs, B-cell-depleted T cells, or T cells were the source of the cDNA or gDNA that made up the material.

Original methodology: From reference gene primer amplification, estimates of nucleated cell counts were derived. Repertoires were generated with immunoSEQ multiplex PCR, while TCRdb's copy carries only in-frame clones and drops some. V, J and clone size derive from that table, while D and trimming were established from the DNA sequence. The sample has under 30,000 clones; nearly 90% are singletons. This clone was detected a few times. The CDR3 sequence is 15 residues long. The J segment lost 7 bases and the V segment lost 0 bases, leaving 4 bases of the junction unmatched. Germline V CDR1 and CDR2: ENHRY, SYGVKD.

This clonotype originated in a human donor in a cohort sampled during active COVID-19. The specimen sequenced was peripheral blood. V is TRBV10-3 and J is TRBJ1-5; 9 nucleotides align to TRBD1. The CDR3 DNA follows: TGTGCCATCAGTGAGTCGGGACAGGGAGGACAGCCCCAGCATTTT. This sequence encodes CAISESGQGGQPQHF.